Listed here are 31 T cell receptor beta chains from one sample, sequenced in a study of T cell changes during pregnancy in multiple sclerosis. Generated by immunoSEQ multiplex PCR, the TCRdb table keeps only in-frame clones and is missing some. The sample comprises tens of thousands of clones, about 92% of which are singletons, and more than 1.1% rests with the top ten. The source material was peripheral blood, sampled after pregnancy. All receptors come from a female donor with multiple sclerosis, enrolled in a pregnancy study.

The chain is built from TRBV4-2 and TRBJ2-2, with 9 bases identical to TRBD1. CDR3 length: 17 residues. The junction had 10 bases not matched to a gene; V was cut back by 1 base and J by 7 bases. Germline assignment: CDR1 LGHNA and CDR2 YNFKEQ. The DNA of the CDR3 is TGTGCCAGCAGCCAAGTTTCGACAGGGGGGTTTAGCGGGGAGCTGTTTTTT. Translating it yields CASSQVSTGGFSGELFF.

The chain joins TRBV10-1 to TRBJ1-2; 9 positions agree with TRBD1. This CDR3 comprises 13 residues. Germline CDR1 reads WNHNN; CDR2 reads SYGVQD (reference sequence). The junction had 4 bases not matched to a gene; V was cut back by 6 bases and J by 5 bases. The CDR3 DNA sequence: TGCGCCAGCAGCCCCGGGACAGGGTATGGCTACACCTTC. Amino acids: CASSPGTGYGYTF.

The chain has TRBV5-4 and TRBJ2-1; D gene ambiguous. Germline CDR1 SGHNT, CDR2 YYREEE (reference sequence). The V and J ends lost 0 bases and 0 bases respectively, with 4 bases between them. CDR3 size: 14 residues. The CDR3 nucleotides are TGTGCCAGCAGCTTGGGTAGCTCCTACAATGAGCAGTTCTTC. Translation: CASSLGSSYNEQFF.

This sequence joins TRBV29-1 and TRBJ2-5, with TRBD1 identical over 10 bases. The V gene end was trimmed by 6 bases and the J gene end by 4 bases; junction bases not matched to a gene: 11. The CDR3 length is 15 residues. Germline V gene data show CDR1 as SQVTM and CDR2 as ANQGSEA. As DNA, the CDR3 is TGCAGCGTGAAATTGGGACAGGGGATGAGAGAGACCCAGTACTTC. It is translated as CSVKLGQGMRETQYF.

The V call is TRBV2, the J call TRBJ2-1, with 9 bases identical to TRBD1. Germline-derived CDR1 and CDR2 are SNHLY and FYNNEI. With V trimmed by 2 bases and J by 4 bases, 12 bases remained unmatched. This CDR3 contains 18 residues. CDR3 loop: CASSESGVDRGRYNEQFF. CDR3 bases: TGTGCCAGCAGTGAATCGGGTGTCGACAGGGGGAGATACAATGAGCAGTTCTTC.

The V gene is TRBV6-5, the J gene TRBJ2-5; possible D gene TRBD1, 5 bases. Germline V CDR1 and CDR2: MNHEY, SVGAGI. Trimming left V 2 bases short and J 5 bases short, with 9 bases between. The CDR3 contains 13 residues. The CDR3 nucleotides are TGTGCCAGCAGTTACGGGGCCCGGGAGACCCAGTACTTC. Its translation is CASSYGARETQYF.

The chain couples TRBV6-7 to TRBJ1-5; maybe TRBD1 (5 bases). TRBV6-7 is an ORF for which the function is uncertain. The V end was cut by 2 bases, the J end by 0 bases, with 17 bases between. The CDR3 totals 18 residues. CDR3 amino acids: CASSYTFRQTDSNQPQHF. The CDR3 DNA is TGTGCCAGCAGTTACACCTTTCGACAGACGGATAGCAATCAGCCCCAGCATTTT.

V usage is TRBV7-3 and J usage is TRBJ1-2; D is undetermined. The germline CDR1 and CDR2 sequences are SGHTA and FQGTGA. With 4 bases removed from V and 0 bases from J, the gap between germline ends came to 18 bases. This CDR3 region has 17 residues. The DNA of the CDR3 is TGTGCCAGCAGCTCCCTGCCGGCAGGAACAACTAACTATGGCTACACCTTC. Protein product: CASSSLPAGTTNYGYTF.

The rearrangement links TRBV6-6 to TRBJ2-1; 7 bases are a match to TRBD2. Looked up from germline, CDR1 is MNHNY and CDR2 is SVGAGI (reference sequence). Trimming removed 0 bases from V and 7 bases from J; junction bases left unmatched: 3. CDR3 length equals 14 residues. CDR3 amino acids: CASSYSQAGNEQFF. The DNA for the CDR3 is TGTGCCAGCAGTTACTCCCAAGCGGGAAATGAGCAGTTCTTC.

V gene TRBV27 combines with J gene TRBJ2-2; TRBD1 agrees at 10 bases. The ends lost 5 bases at V and 6 bases at J; junction bases unmatched: 9. The CDR3 covers 16 residues. CDR1 is MNHEY, CDR2 SMNVEV, per germline (reference sequence). The CDR3 protein is CASSQSGQGIAGELFF. The CDR3 nucleotides are TGTGCCAGCAGTCAGTCGGGACAGGGGATTGCCGGGGAGCTGTTTTTT.

This chain links TRBV11-2 with TRBJ2-5; 8 positions agree with TRBD1. The V segment lost 1 base and the J segment 2 bases; nucleotides outside the gene matches: 3. CDR1 and CDR2 (germline): SGHAT, FQNNGV. The CDR3 has 15 amino acids. The CDR3 loop is CASSLVRGRQETQYF. The DNA of the CDR3 is TGTGCCAGCAGCTTAGTCAGGGGGCGTCAAGAGACCCAGTACTTC.

The chain has TRBV27 and TRBJ2-7; 12 bases line up with TRBD2. The CDR3 is 15 residues long. V dropped 4 bases and J dropped 5; count of bases not matched to a gene: 6. Germline values: CDR1 MNHEY, CDR2 SMNVEV (reference sequence). CDR3: CASSSRLAGDHEQYF. The DNA for the CDR3 is TGTGCCAGCAGTTCCCGACTAGCGGGAGACCACGAGCAGTACTTC.

The rearrangement links TRBV5-6 to TRBJ2-1; 8 positions match TRBD2. V lost 10 bases to trimming and J lost 7 bases; unmatched junction nucleotides: 10. Germline CDR1 and CDR2: SGHDT and YYEEEE. The CDR3 is 13 amino acids. The CDR3 is CASSGGKGNEQFF. As DNA, the CDR3 is TGTGCCTCCTCGGGGGGGAAGGGGAATGAGCAGTTCTTC.

This chain uses TRBV19 with TRBJ1-5, with no clear D. CDR1 and CDR2 (germline): LNHDA, SQIVND (reference sequence). The V end lost 7 bases, the J end lost 0 bases, and 10 bases lay between the germline ends. CDR3 length equals 14 residues. DNA of the CDR3: TGTGCCAGTAATTGGCGGATTAGCAATCAGCCCCAGCATTTT. Translation gives CASNWRISNQPQHF. The complete variable domain, with remaining parts taken from reference TRBV19 and TRBJ1-5, reads DGGITQSPKYLFRKEGQNVTLSCEQNLNHDAMYWYRQDPGQGLRLIYYSQIVNDFQKGDIAEGYSVSREKKESFPLTVTSAQKNPTAFYLCASNWRISNQPQHFGDGTRLSIL.

The chain links TRBV9 to TRBJ2-3; TRBD2 might be the D (6 bases). The CDR3 sequence is 16 residues long. In germline, CDR1 is SGDLS, CDR2 YYNGEE. V gave up 3 bases and J gave up 2 bases, with 16 bases separating them. The CDR3 loop is CASSGYVGSTTDTQYF. The CDR3 DNA sequence: TGTGCCAGCAGCGGGTACGTCGGGAGCACCACAGATACGCAGTATTTT.

This clone was recorded once. CDR3 sequence: CASSIRGPNTEAFF. The DNA of the CDR3 is TGTGCCAGTAGTATCCGAGGGCCGAACACTGAAGCTTTCTTT. The rearrangement links TRBV19 to TRBJ1-1; no reliable D call. The germline CDR1 and CDR2 sequences are LNHDA and SQIVND (reference sequence). Between the trimmed V and J ends, which lost 3 bases and 1 base, there was a span of 9 bases. CDR3 size: 14 residues.

This chain links TRBV6-5 with TRBJ1-2; no firm D call. V was trimmed by 6 bases and J by 4 bases, leaving 15 bases between them. The length of the CDR3 is 14 residues. Germline-derived CDR1 and CDR2 are MNHEY and SVGAGI. The CDR3 here is CASRGGVRPYGYTF. CDR3 in DNA: TGTGCCAGCAGAGGCGGCGTTAGGCCCTATGGCTACACCTTC.

This chain uses TRBV6-1 with TRBJ2-7; 11 bases fit TRBD2. This CDR3 is built from 15 residues. Trimming cost V 5 bases and J 1 base; bases outside gene matches: 4. CDR1 and CDR2 (germline): MNHNS, SASEGT. The CDR3 protein is CASSSGTSGSYEQYF. The DNA for the CDR3 is TGTGCCAGCAGTTCCGGGACTAGCGGATCCTACGAGCAGTACTTC.

In nucleotides, the CDR3 is TGTGCCTGGACAGGGGACCCTAGCGAAGCTTTCTTT. As protein: CAWTGDPSEAFF. This chain joins TRBV30 and TRBJ1-1, with D possibly being TRBD1 (6 bases). CDR1 and CDR2 (germline): GTSNPN, SVGIG (reference sequence). V was trimmed by 4 bases and J by 8 bases, leaving 14 bases between them. The CDR3 runs to 12 residues.

This rearrangement joins TRBV6-5 to TRBJ1-4; 7 bases are shared with TRBD1. The CDR3 has 15 amino acids. V trimming: 2 bases; J trimming: 4 bases; junction bases outside the gene matches: 4. Germline CDR1 MNHEY, CDR2 SVGAGI. The DNA for the CDR3 is TGTGCCAGCAGTTACGAGGGACAGCATAATGAAAAACTGTTTTTT. Amino acid sequence: CASSYEGQHNEKLFF.

This chain connects TRBV9 to TRBJ2-5; 9 nucleotides align to TRBD2. The germline CDR1 and CDR2 sequences are SGDLS and YYNGEE. V shed 2 bases and J 4 bases; nucleotides not matched to a gene: 0. The CDR3 loop spans 13 amino acids. The CDR3 DNA reads as TGTGCCAGCAGCGTTAGCGGGAGAGAGACCCAGTACTTC. Protein: CASSVSGRETQYF.

This chain connects TRBV19 to TRBJ2-1, with 8 bases aligning to TRBD2. This CDR3 spans 13 amino acids. J lost 10 bases, V lost 3 bases, and 5 bases had no gene match. CDR1 is LNHDA, CDR2 SQIVND, per germline (reference sequence). The CDR3 sequence: CASSMRLAREQFF. The DNA for the CDR3 is TGTGCCAGTAGTATGAGACTAGCGAGGGAGCAGTTCTTC.

The rearrangement links TRBV5-6 to TRBJ2-3, with D possibly TRBD1 on 6 matching bases. V was pared by 6 bases and J by 2 bases, with 16 bases between. This CDR3 comprises 15 residues. Per germline, CDR1 SGHDT and CDR2 YYEEEE. The CDR3 protein is CASTVRGRATDTQYF. DNA of the CDR3: TGTGCCAGCACCGTCAGGGGTAGGGCCACAGATACGCAGTATTTT.

The CDR3 bases are TGTGCCAGCAGCGTAGCACCGGGACAGAAGAACACTGAAGCTTTCTTT. Amino acids: CASSVAPGQKNTEAFF. The J gene is TRBJ1-1, the V gene TRBV9; 7 bases line up with TRBD1. The CDR3 is 16 amino acids. V was clipped by 0 bases and J by 1 base; unmatched bases: 6. Germline V gene sequence: CDR1 SGDLS, CDR2 YYNGEE.

Only one count was recorded for this clone. The rearrangement links TRBV14 to TRBJ2-1; the match to TRBD2 covers 10 bases. J gave up 5 bases and V 2 bases, and 6 bases lay outside the gene matches. The CDR3 extends over 16 amino acids. Germline CDR1 is SGHDN and CDR2 is FVKESK. As DNA, the CDR3 is TGTGCCAGCAGCCAAAATAGCGGGAGGCGTAACAATGAGCAGTTCTTC. Amino acids: CASSQNSGRRNNEQFF. Looking up the rest from reference TRBV14 and TRBJ2-1 gives the full variable domain: EAGVTQFPSHSVIEKGQTVTLRCDPISGHDNLYWYRRVMGKEIKFLLHFVKESKQDESGMPNNRFLAERTGGTYSTLKVQPAELEDSGVYFCASSQNSGRRNNEQFFGPGTRLTVL.

V usage is TRBV11-3 and J usage is TRBJ2-1; 13 nucleotides line up with TRBD2. The CDR3 is made up of 15 amino acids. V shed 4 bases, J shed 8 bases, and the junction held 5 bases outside the gene matches. Germline values: CDR1 SGHNT, CDR2 YENEEA. The DNA of the CDR3 is TGTGCCAGCAGCTCGGGGACTAGCGGGAAGGATGAGCAGTTCTTC. It specifies CASSSGTSGKDEQFF.

The chain couples TRBV7-6 to TRBJ1-3; 8 positions agree with TRBD1. The trim removed 2 bases at V and 0 bases at J, leaving 3 bases unmatched. The length of the CDR3 is 16 residues. Germline CDR1 SGHVS, CDR2 FNYEAQ. The CDR3 sequence is CASSLRGQDSGNTIYF. The CDR3 DNA reads TGTGCCAGCAGCTTAAGGGGACAGGACTCTGGAAACACCATATATTTT.

The genes are TRBV29-1 and TRBJ2-3; D is ambiguous. The length of the CDR3 is 13 residues. Germline V gives CDR1 SQVTM, CDR2 ANQGSEA. Trimming stripped 5 bases from V and 0 bases from J, with 9 bases between. CDR3 region: CSVWSFSTDTQYF. The CDR3 nucleotides are TGCAGCGTTTGGAGCTTCAGCACAGATACGCAGTATTTT.

This clone was seen once. The J gene is TRBJ2-1, the V gene TRBV29-1, with 9 bases identical to TRBD1. Germline assignment: CDR1 SQVTM and CDR2 ANQGSEA. The length of the CDR3 is 14 residues. V was pared by 3 bases and J by 7 bases, with 7 bases of the junction left unmatched. The CDR3 nucleotides read TGCAGCGTTGAGAAGGGACAGGGAGGGAATGAGCAGTTCTTC. Translation: CSVEKGQGGNEQFF.

On this clone: The same CDR3 also results from other DNA sequences found in this sample. This rearrangement joins TRBV19 to TRBJ1-1, with TRBD1 as a possible D gene (6 bases). Trimming took 3 bases from V and 4 from J, leaving 9 bases between them. In germline, CDR1 is LNHDA, CDR2 SQIVND (reference sequence). This CDR3 is 13 amino acids long. The CDR3 loop reads CASSIAGVTEAFF. The CDR3 nucleotides are TGTGCCAGTAGTATTGCAGGGGTCACTGAAGCTTTCTTT.

The V call is TRBV28, the J call TRBJ1-2; 10 bases align to TRBD1. CDR3 length: 15 amino acids. J gave up 4 bases and V 6 bases, and 8 bases lay outside the gene matches. CDR1 MDHEN and CDR2 SYDVKM come from the germline V gene. CDR3 DNA sequence: TGTGCCAGCAGATTAGGGACAGGGGAAATCTATGGCTACACCTTC. This encodes CASRLGTGEIYGYTF.